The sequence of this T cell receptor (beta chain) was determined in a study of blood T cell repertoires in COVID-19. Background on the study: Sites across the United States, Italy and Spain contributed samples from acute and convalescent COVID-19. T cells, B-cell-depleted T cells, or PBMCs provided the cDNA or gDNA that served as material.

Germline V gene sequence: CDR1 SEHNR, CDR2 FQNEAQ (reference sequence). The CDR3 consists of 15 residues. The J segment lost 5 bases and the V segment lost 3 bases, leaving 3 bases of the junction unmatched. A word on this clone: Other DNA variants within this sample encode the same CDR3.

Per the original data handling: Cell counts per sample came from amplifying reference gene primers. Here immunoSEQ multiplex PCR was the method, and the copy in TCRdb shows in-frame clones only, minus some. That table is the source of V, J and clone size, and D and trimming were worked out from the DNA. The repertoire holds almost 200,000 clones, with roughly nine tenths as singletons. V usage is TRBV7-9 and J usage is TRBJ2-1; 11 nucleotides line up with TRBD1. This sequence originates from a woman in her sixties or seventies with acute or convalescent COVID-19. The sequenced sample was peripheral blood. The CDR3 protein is CASSLGTGGNNEQFF. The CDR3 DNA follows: TGTGCCAGCAGCTTGGGGACAGGGGGAAACAATGAGCAGTTCTTC.